Below are 17 T cell receptor beta chains sequenced from a single sample in a study of naive and memory T cell subsets listed by TCRdb under 2017. Library prep was done by 5' RACE. Data came from an Illumina MiSeq. The ligated cDNA was amplified by four rounds of PCR, in which nested alpha and beta constant region primers were used together with the SP2 primer. The public reads were reanalyzed by TCRdb: fastp trimming at Q25, MiXCR alignment, in-frame beta chains only. CDR3 protein sequences are deduplicated, and each keeps its most common genes and DNA. The sample profile shows tens of thousands of distinct CDR3 sequences; 8% of them were found once. The top ten constitute 15% to 20% of the sample. The study described a robust, sensitive protocol for amplifying, sequencing and analyzing TCRs, using 3' ligation of a UMI-containing oligonucleotide to TCR cDNA. These receptors were collected from a female donor in good health.

This clonotype was counted at least ten times. A read error may produce the germline difference seen at one junction end. The rearrangement joins TRBV12-3 or TRBV12-4 to TRBJ2-7; no definite D call. This CDR3 contains 11 residues. CDR3 sequence: CASSLGYEQYF. Here the CDR3 DNA reads TGCGCCAGCAGCTTGGGGTACGAGCAGTACTTC.

The chain carries TRBV7-2 and TRBJ2-3; D remains unclear. This CDR3 has 16 residues. Germline values: CDR1 SGHTA, CDR2 FQGNSA. V lost 1 base and J lost 5, with 16 bases in between. CDR3 in amino acids: CASSLGLLAPQDTQYF. The CDR3 DNA reads TGTGCCAGCAGCTTAGGACTCCTTGCTCCCCAAGATACGCAGTATTTT.

CDR3 sequence: CASSPSGTGAVSPLHF. For the CDR3, the DNA is TGTGCCAGCAGTCCAAGTGGAACAGGGGCTGTTTCACCCCTCCACTTT. V usage is TRBV27 and J usage is TRBJ1-6; TRBD1 agrees at 7 bases. Germline trimming cut 5 bases from V and 9 bases from J; bases unmatched to any gene: 13. Per the germline V gene, CDR1 is MNHEY and CDR2 is SMNVEV (reference sequence). CDR3 size: 16 residues.

The chain links TRBV28 to TRBJ1-3; D is unresolved. The CDR3 covers 15 residues. The ends were cut back, 3 bases at V and 4 bases at J, with 13 bases in the middle. CDR1 MDHEN and CDR2 SYDVKM come from the germline V gene. The CDR3 reads CASSLLGGLGNTIYF. DNA for the CDR3: TGTGCCAGCAGTTTGCTAGGAGGACTCGGAAACACCATATATTTT.

This clonotype has a count of ten or more. V and J are TRBV14 and TRBJ2-3, with 10 bases that match TRBD2. The CDR3 contains 17 residues. Germline assignment: CDR1 SGHDN and CDR2 FVKESK. Losses at the gene ends were 2 bases for V and 2 bases for J; bases not matched to a gene: 7. Here the CDR3 reads CASSQLLAGPATDTQYF. CDR3 nucleotide sequence: TGTGCCAGCAGCCAACTACTAGCGGGACCAGCCACAGATACGCAGTATTTT.

The CDR3 protein is CASSWGVATDTQYF. DNA of the CDR3: TGCGCCAGCAGCTGGGGAGTAGCAACAGATACGCAGTATTTT. The V call is TRBV5-1, the J call TRBJ2-3; D is perhaps TRBD2 (5 bases). V dropped 3 bases and J dropped 3 bases, with 11 bases sitting between them. CDR1 SGHRS and CDR2 YFSETQ come from the germline V gene. There are 14 residues in the CDR3.

In its sample, this clonotype was seen many times. The V gene is TRBV19, the J gene TRBJ2-1; D remains ambiguous. V was cut by 7 bases and J by 2 bases, with 18 bases left in between. Per germline, CDR1 LNHDA and CDR2 SQIVND (reference sequence). This CDR3 has 16 amino acids. As DNA, the CDR3 is TGTGCCAGTACCCATCTAAACATGGGGACCTACAATGAGCAGTTCTTC. This sequence encodes CASTHLNMGTYNEQFF.

This clonotype was counted many times. This chain connects TRBV12-3 or TRBV12-4 to TRBJ1-2; 9 bases agree with TRBD1. Trimming removed 4 bases from V and 7 bases from J; junction bases left unmatched: 4. The CDR3 is 13 residues long. This chain's CDR3 is CASSSRTGAGYTF. DNA of the CDR3: TGTGCCAGCAGTTCGCGGACAGGGGCTGGCTACACCTTC.

This CDR3 reads CASSFLATDTQYF. The CDR3 DNA is TGTGCCAGCAGCTTTCTAGCGACAGATACGCAGTATTTT. The rearrangement uses TRBV7-9 and TRBJ2-3; a possible D gene is TRBD2 (6 bases). Germline V CDR1 and CDR2: SEHNR, FQNEAQ (reference sequence). V lost 3 bases and J lost 3, with 7 bases in between. This CDR3 has 13 residues. Filled out from reference TRBV7-9 and TRBJ2-3, the complete variable domain reads DTGVSQNPRHKITKRGQNVTFRCDPISEHNRLYWYRQTLGQGPEFLTYFQNEAQLEKSRLLSDRFSAERPKGSFSTLEIQRTEQGDSAMYLCASSFLATDTQYFGPGTRLTVL.

This clonotype was counted many times. The V call is TRBV7-2, the J call TRBJ1-4; D uncertain. Germline V CDR1 and CDR2: SGHTA, FQGNSA. V was clipped by 4 bases and J by 9 bases, with 21 bases between them. CDR3 length: 16 residues. The CDR3, as DNA: TGTGCCAGCAGCTACCAAACGGGCCGGATAATGAAAAAACTGTTTTTT. Translating gives CASSYQTGRIMKKLFF.

V gene TRBV18 combines with J gene TRBJ2-4, with a possible D match to TRBD2 (6 bases). The germline V gene encodes CDR1 KGHSH and CDR2 LQKENI. This CDR3 is built from 16 residues. The V and J ends lost 6 bases and 7 bases respectively, with 22 bases between them. The CDR3 here is CASSPQAGTEGNIQYF. For the CDR3, the DNA is TGTGCCAGCTCGCCCCAAGCAGGGACTGAGGGCAACATTCAGTACTTC.

The gene calls are TRBV11-2 and TRBJ1-6; 7 bases agree with TRBD1. Germline V CDR1 and CDR2: SGHAT, FQNNGV. Trimming removed 2 bases from V and 8 bases from J; junction bases left unmatched: 9. The CDR3 runs 16 residues. In DNA, the CDR3 is TGTGCCAGCAGCTTACCCCTGGGAGGGGGCTATTCACCCCTCCACTTT. Encoded protein: CASSLPLGGGYSPLHF.

In its sample, this clonotype was seen a few times. V is TRBV2 and J is TRBJ2-1; 10 bases line up with TRBD2. The germline CDR1 and CDR2 sequences are SNHLY and FYNNEI. Trimming cost V 5 bases and J 5 bases; bases outside gene matches: 3. CDR3 length: 14 amino acids. The DNA for the CDR3 is TGTGCCAGCAGTCGGACTAGCGGCCACAATGAGCAGTTCTTC. Residues: CASSRTSGHNEQFF.

This clonotype was observed a few times. This chain uses TRBV4-1 with TRBJ2-7, with 12 nucleotides matching TRBD1. V was pared by 1 base and J by 5 bases, with 3 bases of the junction left unmatched. CDR1 is MGHRA, CDR2 YSYEKL, per germline. The CDR3 covers 15 residues. In nucleotides, the CDR3 is TGCGCCAGCAGCCAAGGGGGACAGGGGGCGCACGAGCAGTACTTC. Translated: CASSQGGQGAHEQYF.

This clonotype appeared a few times. This chain joins TRBV28 and TRBJ1-3; D possibly corresponds to TRBD1 (5 bases). This CDR3 is built from 15 residues. The germline gives CDR1 MDHEN, CDR2 SYDVKM. V was pared by 6 bases and J by 0 bases, with 12 bases between. The CDR3, as DNA: TGTGCCAGCAGGTGGGACGAAAGCTCTGGAAACACCATATATTTT. Protein: CASRWDESSGNTIYF.

This sequence joins TRBV11-2 and TRBJ2-7; D is tentatively TRBD1 or TRBD2 (5 bases each). Trimming removed 5 bases from V and 3 bases from J, with 17 bases in between. The CDR3 has 15 residues. Germline V CDR1 and CDR2: SGHAT, FQNNGV. CDR3 nucleotides: TGTGCCAGCAGCCCCTTCCTACCGGGGCTCTACGAGCAGTACTTC. Translation: CASSPFLPGLYEQYF.

The chain recombines TRBV11-2 with TRBJ2-5; a weak D match, TRBD2 (7 bases). This CDR3 contains 17 residues. Trimming pared 4 bases from V and 7 bases from J, leaving 25 bases between. The germline CDR1 and CDR2 sequences are SGHAT and FQNNGV. DNA for the CDR3: TGTGCCAGCAGCTCCCTAAGGGAGGGGGTCGAGACAGGGACCCAGTACTTC. Translation: CASSSLREGVETGTQYF.